This paragraph covers one T cell receptor beta chain sequence. A read error is possible here, since a much larger clone lies one base away. The library came from three nested PCR rounds adapted from ARM-PCR protocols. Via MiXCR, TCRdb re-called the multiplex PCR reads, giving one row per CDR3 protein. This sample has some 120,000 distinct CDR3 sequences, with 66% found just once. The sample is drawn from a study of tumor and adjacent non-tumor tissue in lung cancer. Background on the study: Histology: about twelve adenocarcinoma, a couple of squamous cell carcinoma, 1 small cell lung cancer. Samples averaged roughly 4.3 million productive TCRbeta reads each.

This sample's RNA came from whole unsorted tissue. The receptor comes from a man in his thirties or forties with non-small cell lung cancer. The sample was lung tumor tissue.

In nucleotides, the CDR3 is TGTGCCAGCAGCTTAGGACCAACACTAACTCACCAAGAGACCCAGTACTTC. This translates into CASSLGPTLTHQETQYF. The gene calls are TRBV5-6 and TRBJ2-5; D unresolved. Germline assignment: CDR1 SGHDT and CDR2 YYEEEE. The CDR3 has 17 residues. V was cut by 2 bases and J by 0 bases, with 17 bases left in between.